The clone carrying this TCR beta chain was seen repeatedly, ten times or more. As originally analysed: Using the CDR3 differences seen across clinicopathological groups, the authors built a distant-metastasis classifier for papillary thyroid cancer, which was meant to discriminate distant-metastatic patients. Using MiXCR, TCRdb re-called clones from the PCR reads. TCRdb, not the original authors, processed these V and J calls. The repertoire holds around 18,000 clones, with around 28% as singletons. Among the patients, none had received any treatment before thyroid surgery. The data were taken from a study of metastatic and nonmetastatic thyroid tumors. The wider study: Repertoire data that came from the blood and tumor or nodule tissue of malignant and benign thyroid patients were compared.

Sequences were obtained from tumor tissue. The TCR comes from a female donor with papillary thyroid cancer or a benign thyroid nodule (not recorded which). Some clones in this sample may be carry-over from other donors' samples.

CDR3 protein: CASRPSSGLTYNEQFF. For the CDR3, the DNA is TGTGCCAGTAGGCCGTCTAGCGGGCTAACCTACAATGAGCAGTTCTTC. The V gene is TRBV19, the J gene TRBJ2-1; TRBD2 agrees at 8 bases. V shed 6 bases, J shed 2 bases, and the junction held 9 bases outside the gene matches. CDR1 and CDR2 from the germline V gene are LNHDA and SQIVND (reference sequence). CDR3 length: 16 residues. The full variable domain, rest sourced from reference TRBV19 and TRBJ2-1, is DGGITQSPKYLFRKEGQNVTLSCEQNLNHDAMYWYRQDPGQGLRLIYYSQIVNDFQKGDIAEGYSVSREKKESFPLTVTSAQKNPTAFYLCASRPSSGLTYNEQFFGPGTRLTVL.